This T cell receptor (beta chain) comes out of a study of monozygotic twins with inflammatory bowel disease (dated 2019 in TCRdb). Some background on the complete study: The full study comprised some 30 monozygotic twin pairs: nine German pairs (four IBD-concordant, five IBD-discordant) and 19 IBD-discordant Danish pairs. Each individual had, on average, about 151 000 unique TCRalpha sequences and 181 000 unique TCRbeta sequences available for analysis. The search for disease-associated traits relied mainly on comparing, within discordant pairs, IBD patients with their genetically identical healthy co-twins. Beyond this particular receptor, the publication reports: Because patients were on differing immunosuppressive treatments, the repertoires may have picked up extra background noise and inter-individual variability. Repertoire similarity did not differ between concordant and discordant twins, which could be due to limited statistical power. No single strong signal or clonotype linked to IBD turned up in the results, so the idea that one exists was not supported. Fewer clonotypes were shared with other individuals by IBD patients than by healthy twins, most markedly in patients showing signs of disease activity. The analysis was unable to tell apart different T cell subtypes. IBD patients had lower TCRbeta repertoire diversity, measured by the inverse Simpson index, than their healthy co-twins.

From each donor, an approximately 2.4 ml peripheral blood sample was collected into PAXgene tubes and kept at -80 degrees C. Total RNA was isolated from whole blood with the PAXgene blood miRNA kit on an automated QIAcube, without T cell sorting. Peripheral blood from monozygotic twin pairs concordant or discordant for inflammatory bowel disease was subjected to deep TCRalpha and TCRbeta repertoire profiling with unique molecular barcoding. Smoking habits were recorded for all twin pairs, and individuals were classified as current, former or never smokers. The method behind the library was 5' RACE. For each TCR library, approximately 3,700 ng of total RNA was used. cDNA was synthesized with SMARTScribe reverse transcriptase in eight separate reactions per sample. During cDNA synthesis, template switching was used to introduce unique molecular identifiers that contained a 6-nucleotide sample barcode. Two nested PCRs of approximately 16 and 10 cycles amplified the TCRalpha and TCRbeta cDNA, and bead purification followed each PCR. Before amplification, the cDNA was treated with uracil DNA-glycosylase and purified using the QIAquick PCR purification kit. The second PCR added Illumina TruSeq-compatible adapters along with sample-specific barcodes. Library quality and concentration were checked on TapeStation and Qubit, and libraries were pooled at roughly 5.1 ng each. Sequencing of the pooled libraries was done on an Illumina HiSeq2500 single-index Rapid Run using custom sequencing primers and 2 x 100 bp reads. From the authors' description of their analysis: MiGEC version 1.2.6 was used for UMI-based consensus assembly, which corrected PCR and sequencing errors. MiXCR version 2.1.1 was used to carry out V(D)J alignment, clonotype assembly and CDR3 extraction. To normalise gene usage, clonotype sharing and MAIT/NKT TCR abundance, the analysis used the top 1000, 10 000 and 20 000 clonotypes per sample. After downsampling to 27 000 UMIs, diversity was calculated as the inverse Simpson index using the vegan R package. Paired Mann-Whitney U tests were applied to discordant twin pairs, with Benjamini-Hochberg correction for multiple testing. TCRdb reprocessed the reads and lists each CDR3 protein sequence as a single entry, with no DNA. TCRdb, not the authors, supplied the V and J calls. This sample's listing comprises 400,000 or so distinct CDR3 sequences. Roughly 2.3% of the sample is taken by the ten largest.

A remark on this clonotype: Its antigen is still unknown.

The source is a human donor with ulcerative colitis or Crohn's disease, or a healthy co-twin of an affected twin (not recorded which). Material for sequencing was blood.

The CDR3 amino acid sequence is: CATSDSGSGANVLTF. The receptor chain draws on TRBV24-1 and TRBJ2-6. CDR1 and CDR2 were assigned from the germline V gene as KGHDR and SFDVKD. The CDR3 measures 15 amino acids from cysteine to phenylalanine. Nucleotide data are not available.